This paragraph covers one T cell receptor beta chain sequence. Its cognate antigen is unknown. The CDR3 has 15 residues. Germline CDR1 reads SGHRS; CDR2 reads YFSETQ. V lost 2 bases and J lost 7, with 13 bases in between. TCRdb re-called the 5' RACE reads with MiXCR, one entry per CDR3 protein. This table has 450,000 to 500,000 distinct CDR3 sequences, roughly an eighth appearing once. This sample is drawn from a study of identical twins. Whole-study results and caveats: Twins' surplus sharing was weaker for beta out-of-frame sequences. Insertion counts were lower in abundant cord blood beta clonotypes, a trend that memory repertoires did not show. The study drew conclusions from cross-sectional statistical analysis, not from following the same donors.

In addition, the sample was reused for a study of yellow fever vaccine responses in identical twins. That source reports: Twins' vaccine T cell responses were reported to seem partly convergent and partly personalized.

The rearrangement uses TRBV5-1 and TRBJ1-6; maybe TRBD1 (6 bases). This sequence originates from a woman under 30 in good health. The sample comprised CD4+ T cells sorted from blood. The CDR3: CASSFFQGSNSPLHF. CDR3 sequence (DNA): TGCGCCAGCAGCTTCTTTCAGGGGAGCAATTCACCCCTCCACTTT.